This entry features one T cell receptor (beta chain) sequence. Its antigen is not known. Trimming shortened V by 4 bases and J by 0 bases, and 7 bases separated the two germline ends. From germline, CDR1 is LGHDT and CDR2 YNNKEL (reference sequence). The CDR3 has 14 residues. These data are taken from a study of T cell responses to AZD1222 COVID-19 vaccine. Study observations and caveats: Across the whole spike, CD4 TCRs peaked at regions 160-218 and 743-854.

The assay was immunoSEQ multiplex PCR, and TCRdb's table has in-frame clones only and misses some. Among just over 150,000 clones, over 70% were seen once, and the ten largest hold roughly a tenth. This sample comprised peripheral blood, obtained 28 days after the second AZD1222 dose. The chain links TRBV3-1 (or the pseudogene TRBV3-2) to TRBJ1-3; no clear D. This TCR came from an adult who received the AZD1222 COVID-19 vaccine. CDR3 region: CASSPQSSGNTIYF. The DNA for the CDR3 is TGTGCCAGCAGCCCACAGAGCTCTGGAAACACCATATATTTT.